Below, 27 T cell receptor beta chains from the same sample are listed, as sequenced in a study of T-cell reconstitution after alpha-beta-depleted transplantation in children. This sample's TCRbeta library carried unique molecular identifier barcodes. MiXCR, applied by TCRdb to the PCR reads, yields one record per CDR3 protein. The sample has about 460,000 distinct CDR3 sequences; 9.5% to 15% are singletons. The source was PBMCs from the stem cell graft donor, collected from the stem cell graft. The receptor set was obtained from a human donor who donated a stem cell graft to a child with combined immunodeficiency.

This clonotype occurred a few times. V is TRBV11-2 and J is TRBJ2-3; D gene unclear. Trimming took 5 bases from V and 2 from J, leaving 8 bases between them. The germline CDR1 and CDR2 sequences are SGHAT and FQNNGV. The CDR3 covers 13 residues. CDR3 nucleotides: TGTGCCAGCAGCCCCGTAGCCACAGATACGCAGTATTTT. Translated: CASSPVATDTQYF.

This clonotype has only a few counts. V gene TRBV6-4 combines with J gene TRBJ2-3; 8 positions agree with TRBD2. The germline V gene encodes CDR1 MRHNA and CDR2 SNTAGT. Losses at the gene ends were 0 bases for V and 5 bases for J; bases not matched to a gene: 7. The CDR3 contains 16 residues. DNA of the CDR3: TGTGCCAGCAGTGACTCTCACGGGGGGGGTGGAGATACGCAGTATTTT. It encodes CASSDSHGGGGDTQYF.

J is TRBJ2-1 and V is TRBV4-3; 7 bases align to TRBD2. This CDR3 region has 16 residues. The J segment lost 3 bases and the V segment lost 2 bases, leaving 7 bases of the junction unmatched. Germline assignment: CDR1 LGHNA and CDR2 YSLEER. The CDR3 protein is CASSQRDRDYYNEQFF. The CDR3, as DNA: TGCGCCAGCAGCCAAAGAGACCGGGACTACTACAATGAGCAGTTCTTC.

In its sample, this clonotype was seen a few times. The J gene is TRBJ2-5, the V gene TRBV4-2, with D perhaps matching TRBD1 or TRBD2 (5 bases each). CDR1 is LGHNA and CDR2 is YNFKEQ in the germline V gene. V dropped 4 bases and J dropped 5 bases, with 17 bases sitting between them. The CDR3 length is 15 residues. The CDR3 loop reads CASSRDGASAETQYF. The CDR3 DNA is TGTGCCAGCAGCCGAGACGGGGCGAGCGCGGAGACCCAGTACTTC.

V gene TRBV7-3 combines with J gene TRBJ2-1; 9 nucleotides align to TRBD2. V lost 3 bases, J lost 2 bases, and 5 bases stayed unmatched. CDR1 is SGHTA and CDR2 is FQGTGA in the germline V gene. The CDR3 spans 16 residues. The CDR3 loop reads CASSFLASGAYNEQFF. In DNA form, the CDR3 reads TGTGCCAGCAGCTTTTTGGCTAGCGGGGCCTACAATGAGCAGTTCTTC.

The chain links TRBV9 to TRBJ2-1; maybe TRBD2 (5 bases). V lost 0 bases and J lost 7, with 11 bases in between. CDR3 length equals 14 residues. Germline V lookup: CDR1 SGDLS, CDR2 YYNGEE. The chain's CDR3 is CASSVASGLNEQFF. The CDR3, as DNA: TGTGCCAGCAGCGTAGCTAGTGGACTGAATGAGCAGTTCTTC.

The chain carries TRBV9 and TRBJ2-1; TRBD2 matches at 12 bases. The CDR3 contains 19 residues. V dropped 3 bases and J dropped 0; count of bases not matched to a gene: 10. Germline values: CDR1 SGDLS, CDR2 YYNGEE. DNA of the CDR3: TGTGCCAGCAGCGCCCCCGGACTAGCGGGAAGAAGCTCCTACAATGAGCAGTTCTTC. Encoded protein: CASSAPGLAGRSSYNEQFF.

This clonotype was picked up many times. The chain joins TRBV29-1 to TRBJ2-1; D possibly corresponds to TRBD2 (5 bases). The CDR3 contains 14 residues. Germline loops: CDR1 SQVTM, CDR2 ANQGSEA. Trimming shortened V by 2 bases and J by 0 bases, and 8 bases separated the two germline ends. The CDR3 coding sequence is TGCAGCGTTGAATCGGGGAGCTCCTACAATGAGCAGTTCTTC. Amino acid sequence: CSVESGSSYNEQFF.

On this clonotype itself: Being one base from a much bigger clone, this may be a read error. The J gene is TRBJ2-1, the V gene TRBV5-1, with TRBD1 as a possible D gene (6 bases). Germline CDR1 is SGHRS and CDR2 is YFSETQ. The CDR3 length is 13 residues. The CDR3, as DNA: TGCGCCAGCAGCTGGACAGAGAGAAATGAGGAGTTCTTC. Translation gives CASSWTERNEEFF.

The V call is TRBV30, the J call TRBJ2-5; 10 bases match TRBD2. The ends lost 4 bases at V and 5 bases at J; junction bases unmatched: 7. From germline, CDR1 is GTSNPN and CDR2 SVGIG (reference sequence). The CDR3 totals 14 residues. CDR3 protein: CAWNKREGSETQYF. In DNA form, the CDR3 reads TGTGCCTGGAACAAGCGGGAGGGCTCGGAGACCCAGTACTTC.

The table lists this clonotype with a few counts. The chain joins TRBV2 to TRBJ1-5, with 9 bases matching TRBD1. The CDR3 runs 15 residues. J lost 3 bases, V lost 6 bases, and 6 bases had no gene match. Germline V gene lookup returns CDR1 SNHLY and CDR2 FYNNEI. The CDR3 sequence: CASREQGAPNQPQHF. The CDR3 nucleotides are TGTGCCAGCAGAGAACAGGGGGCTCCCAATCAGCCCCAGCATTTT.

This clonotype was counted only a few times. The V call is TRBV10-3, the J call TRBJ2-3; no clear D gene. The germline V and J ends were trimmed by 1 base and 2 bases, with 7 bases remaining between them. The CDR3 contains 14 residues. The germline V gene has CDR1 ENHRY and CDR2 SYGVKD. The CDR3 is CAISELGTTDTQYF. The CDR3 bases are TGTGCCATCAGTGAGTTGGGCACCACAGATACGCAGTATTTT.

This rearrangement joins TRBV11-1 to TRBJ2-3, with TRBD1 matching 9 bases. Germline CDR1 SGHAT, CDR2 FQDESV (reference sequence). The J segment lost 2 bases and the V segment lost 5 bases, leaving 2 bases of the junction unmatched. The CDR3 covers 14 residues. CDR3 in DNA: TGTGCCAGCAGCCGGACAGGGGACACAGATACGCAGTATTTT. It codes for CASSRTGDTDTQYF.

Ten or more counts support this clonotype. The rearrangement joins TRBV29-1 to TRBJ2-1; 9 bases match TRBD1. The CDR3 consists of 14 residues. Per germline, CDR1 SQVTM and CDR2 ANQGSEA. The V gene end was trimmed by 7 bases and the J gene end by 2 bases; junction bases not matched to a gene: 6. The CDR3 protein is CSGTGTGPYNEQFF. The CDR3 bases are TGCAGCGGTACCGGGACAGGGCCCTACAATGAGCAGTTCTTC.

This clonotype was counted many times. The chain is built from TRBV30 and TRBJ2-7, with TRBD2 as a possible D gene (5 bases). CDR3 length: 13 residues. V lost 0 bases and J 5 bases, leaving 11 bases between the germline ends. Germline V lookup: CDR1 GTSNPN, CDR2 SVGIG (reference sequence). CDR3 sequence reads: CAWSVRGSHEQYF. DNA for the CDR3: TGTGCCTGGAGTGTAAGAGGGTCCCACGAGCAGTACTTC.

This sequence joins TRBV11-2 and TRBJ2-1, with 9 positions matching TRBD2. Germline CDR1 and CDR2: SGHAT and FQNNGV. CDR3 length equals 14 residues. V shed 4 bases, J shed 9 bases, and the junction held 7 bases outside the gene matches. The DNA of the CDR3 is TGTGCCAGCAGCTCCCTAGCGGGAAGGGGTGAGCAGTTCTTC. As protein: CASSSLAGRGEQFF.

This clonotype was seen more than once but under ten times. The J gene is TRBJ1-1, the V gene TRBV12-3 or TRBV12-4; TRBD1 matches at 12 bases. There are 16 residues in the CDR3. The V gene end was trimmed by 1 base and the J gene end by 6 bases; junction bases not matched to a gene: 6. For the CDR3, the DNA is TGTGCCAGCAGTTTAGAGGGACAGGGGGCGCGATCTGAAGCTTTCTTT. Its protein is CASSLEGQGARSEAFF.

The J gene is TRBJ2-3, the V gene TRBV7-2; perhaps TRBD1 as D (6 bases). This CDR3 is built from 14 residues. Germline CDR1 SGHTA, CDR2 FQGNSA. Trimming cost V 3 bases and J 5 bases, with 12 bases left between them. DNA of the CDR3: TGTGCCAGCAGCTTTTCAGGGGAAGTAGATACGCAGTATTTT. Its protein is CASSFSGEVDTQYF.

The chain employs TRBV6-5 and TRBJ2-3; D unclear. This CDR3 is 12 amino acids long. CDR1 is MNHEY and CDR2 is SVGAGI in the germline V gene. V dropped 8 bases and J dropped 5 bases, with 11 bases sitting between them. The CDR3 nucleotides read TGTGCCAGCGGGGTTTGGGGAGATACGCAGTATTTT. The encoded protein is CASGVWGDTQYF.

This clonotype was observed a handful of times. The chain couples TRBV11-2 to TRBJ2-1; the match to TRBD2 covers 11 bases. This CDR3 comprises 18 residues. The V and J ends lost 1 base and 6 bases, in that order; junction bases with no gene match: 11. Germline V lookup: CDR1 SGHAT, CDR2 FQNNGV. CDR3 sequence reads: CASSLVGLAGGRVNEQFF. The CDR3 coding sequence is TGTGCCAGCAGCTTAGTAGGGCTAGCGGGGGGAAGGGTCAATGAGCAGTTCTTC.

The genes are TRBV7-2 and TRBJ1-2; TRBD1 matches 7 bases. Germline assignment: CDR1 SGHTA and CDR2 FQGNSA. V lost 0 bases and J lost 4; bases outside the gene matches: 8. CDR3 length: 16 residues. The CDR3 here is CASSLAYGQASYGYTF. The DNA for the CDR3 is TGTGCCAGCAGCTTAGCCTACGGACAGGCTTCCTATGGCTACACCTTC.

In its sample, this clonotype was seen many times. V gene TRBV29-1 combines with J gene TRBJ1-4, with D perhaps TRBD1 (5 bases). Trimming removed 4 bases at V and 1 base at J, with 10 bases between. Germline CDR1 and CDR2: SQVTM and ANQGSEA. The CDR3 runs to 14 residues. The chain's CDR3 is CSVAWGLTNEKLFF. The CDR3 DNA reads TGCAGCGTTGCCTGGGGACTAACTAATGAAAAACTGTTTTTT.

This clonotype was picked up a small number of times. The chain has TRBV30 and TRBJ2-7, with D possibly TRBD1 on 6 matching bases. The CDR3 length is 14 residues. Germline-derived CDR1 and CDR2 are GTSNPN and SVGIG (reference sequence). V was cut by 2 bases and J by 0 bases, with 11 bases left in between. CDR3 region: CAWSSDRYSYEQYF. In DNA form, the CDR3 reads TGTGCCTGGAGTTCCGACAGGTACTCCTACGAGCAGTACTTC.

The chain joins TRBV6-2 or TRBV6-3 to TRBJ2-7, with 9 bases fitting TRBD1. Looked up from germline, CDR1 is MNHEY and CDR2 is SVGEGT. Losses at the gene ends were 4 bases for V and 3 bases for J; bases not matched to a gene: 7. The CDR3 runs to 15 residues. CDR3 sequence: CASSSLADRGYEQYF. CDR3 DNA sequence: TGTGCCAGCAGTTCCCTGGCGGACAGGGGCTACGAGCAGTACTTC.

DNA of the CDR3: TGTGCCAGCAGTTATATTCAGGGGACCTCCCAAAAACTGTTTTTT. Translated, it gives CASSYIQGTSQKLFF. The chain links TRBV6-5 to TRBJ1-4, with D tentatively TRBD1 (6 bases). Trimming removed 3 bases at V and 9 bases at J, with 17 bases between. CDR1 and CDR2 (germline): MNHEY, SVGAGI. The CDR3 has 15 residues.

This clonotype has at least ten counts. The chain uses TRBV5-1 and TRBJ1-4; 9 bases match TRBD1. The CDR3 is 14 residues long. The junction had 7 bases not matched to a gene; V was cut back by 5 bases and J by 8 bases. Germline V gene data show CDR1 as SGHRS and CDR2 as YFSETQ. For the CDR3, the DNA is TGCGCCAGCAGTTGGGACAGGGCAGGGGAAAAACTGTTTTTT. Amino acids: CASSWDRAGEKLFF.

The V gene is TRBV7-8, the J gene TRBJ2-7; a possible D gene is TRBD2 (6 bases). The V gene lost 6 bases and the J gene lost 1 base, with 16 bases spanning the gap. The CDR3 runs to 15 residues. Germline lookup yields CDR1 SGHVS and CDR2 FQNEAQ. Here the CDR3 reads CASSIGASESYEQYF. CDR3 sequence (DNA): TGTGCCAGCAGTATTGGGGCTAGCGAATCCTACGAGCAGTACTTC.